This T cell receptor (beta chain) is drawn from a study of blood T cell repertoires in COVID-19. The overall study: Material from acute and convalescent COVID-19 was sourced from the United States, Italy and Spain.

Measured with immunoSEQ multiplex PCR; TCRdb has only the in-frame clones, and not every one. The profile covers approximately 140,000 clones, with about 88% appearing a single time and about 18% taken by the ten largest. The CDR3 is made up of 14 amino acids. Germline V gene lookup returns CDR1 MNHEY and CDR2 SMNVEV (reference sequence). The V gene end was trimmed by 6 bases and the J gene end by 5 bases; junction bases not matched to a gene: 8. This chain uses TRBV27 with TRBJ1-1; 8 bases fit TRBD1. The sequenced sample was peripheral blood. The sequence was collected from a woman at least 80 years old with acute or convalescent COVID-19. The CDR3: CASRPTGGGTEAFF. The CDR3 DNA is TGTGCCAGCAGGCCAACAGGGGGGGGAACTGAAGCTTTCTTT.